These 23 T cell receptor beta chains originate from one sample sequenced in a study of OX40 agonist ivuxolimab in advanced cancers. The method was immunoSEQ multiplex PCR; TCRdb's version includes in-frame clones alone and lacks a portion of them. The repertoire has some 100,000 clones, less than 90% of them found once; the top ten carry around 1.1%. Sequencing was performed on CD4+ or CD8+ T cells sorted from blood, taken in a trial of the OX40 agonist ivuxolimab. The receptors originated from an adult with an advanced solid tumor such as melanoma, head and neck, liver or kidney cancer.

The chain joins TRBV4-1 to TRBJ2-7; weak D call: TRBD2 (6 bases). The germline V gene encodes CDR1 MGHRA and CDR2 YSYEKL. This CDR3 has 14 residues. Deletions cut 3 bases from V and 2 bases from J, with 11 bases between. CDR3 loop: CASSHGTRPYEQYF. CDR3 coding DNA: TGCGCCAGCAGCCACGGGACTCGACCCTACGAGCAGTACTTC.

This clone was recorded once. The chain recombines TRBV19 with TRBJ1-1; no firm D call. Germline values: CDR1 LNHDA, CDR2 SQIVND (reference sequence). Trimming stripped 7 bases from V and 1 base from J, with 13 bases between. This CDR3 is 14 amino acids long. CDR3 nucleotide sequence: TGTGCCAGTACCCCCACGGGGAAGAACACTGAAGCTTTCTTT. It encodes CASTPTGKNTEAFF.

V and J are TRBV5-8 and TRBJ1-2; D unresolved. Germline values: CDR1 SGHTS, CDR2 YDEGEE. The V and J ends lost 0 bases and 5 bases respectively, with 11 bases between them. This CDR3 has 14 residues. As DNA, the CDR3 is TGTGCCAGCAGCTTGGGGGCCGGGCGTTATGGCTACACCTTC. It translates to CASSLGAGRYGYTF. The entire variable domain, with the rest obtained from reference TRBV5-8 and TRBJ1-2, is as follows: EAGVTQSPTHLIKTRGQQATLRCSPISGHTSVYWYQQALGLGLQFLLWYDEGEERNRGNFPPRFSGRQFPNYSSELNVNALELEDSALYLCASSLGAGRYGYTFGSGTRLTVV.

J is TRBJ1-1 and V is TRBV25-1; D is possibly TRBD1 (5 bases). Germline CDR1 reads MGHDK; CDR2 reads SYGVNS. Deletions cut 6 bases from V and 4 bases from J, with 18 bases between. The CDR3 loop spans 15 amino acids. CDR3 nucleotides: TGTGCCAGCAGACCGAGGGGCGGTCAGGGCACTGAAGCTTTCTTT. This gives the protein CASRPRGGQGTEAFF.

This clone was observed a handful of times. The CDR3 loop is CASSQARSLSAKNIQYF. The CDR3, as DNA: TGCGCCAGCAGCCAAGCCCGGTCGTTGTCGGCCAAAAACATTCAGTACTTC. The rearrangement uses TRBV4-1 and TRBJ2-4; D not certain. The CDR3 contains 17 residues. The germline V gene has CDR1 MGHRA and CDR2 YSYEKL. V shed 1 base and J shed 1 base, with 14 bases lying between them.

The V call is TRBV7-3, the J call TRBJ2-2; D not certain. The V end was cut by 5 bases, the J end by 4 bases, with 8 bases between. Germline V gives CDR1 SGHTA, CDR2 FQGTGA. The CDR3 loop spans 13 amino acids. The CDR3 DNA follows: TGTGCCAGCAGCCCCTTTGTCACCGGGGAGCTGTTTTTT. Encoded protein: CASSPFVTGELFF.

The CDR3, as DNA: TGTGCCAGTTCTTGGACAGGCCTCAATGAGCAGTTCTTC. This gives the protein CASSWTGLNEQFF. The chain is built from TRBV19 and TRBJ2-1; 7 bases agree with TRBD1. CDR1 and CDR2 from the germline V gene are LNHDA and SQIVND (reference sequence). The CDR3 loop spans 13 amino acids. V shed 8 bases, J shed 6 bases, and the junction held 7 bases outside the gene matches. The variable domain in full, with the rest retrieved from reference TRBV19 and TRBJ2-1, is DGGITQSPKYLFRKEGQNVTLSCEQNLNHDAMYWYRQDPGQGLRLIYYSQIVNDFQKGDIAEGYSVSREKKESFPLTVTSAQKNPTAFYLCASSWTGLNEQFFGPGTRLTVL.

V and J are TRBV4-2 and TRBJ2-1, with D perhaps given as TRBD1 or TRBD2 (5 bases each). Germline V lookup: CDR1 LGHNA, CDR2 YNFKEQ. The CDR3 length is 16 residues. V dropped 4 bases and J dropped 5 bases, with 18 bases sitting between them. The chain's CDR3 is CASSPDGAEQDNEQFF. DNA for the CDR3: TGTGCCAGCAGCCCCGACGGGGCCGAGCAAGACAATGAGCAGTTCTTC.

V gene TRBV11-3 combines with J gene TRBJ2-1, with TRBD2 as a possible D gene (6 bases). Trimming took off 5 bases at V and 0 bases at J, with 14 bases between the two ends. The CDR3 runs to 16 residues. Germline V gene lookup returns CDR1 SGHNT and CDR2 YENEEA. CDR3 sequence reads: CASSLHAGSSYNEQFF. CDR3 nucleotides: TGTGCCAGCAGCCTGCATGCGGGGAGCTCCTACAATGAGCAGTTCTTC.

DNA of the CDR3: TGCGCCAGCAGTGAGAGGGGCTTGGGGGGACCGTCGCGGACGCAGTATTTT. It encodes CASSERGLGGPSRTQYF. V gene TRBV10-1 combines with J gene TRBJ2-3; TRBD2 is a possible D gene (6 bases). Trimming took off 2 bases at V and 9 bases at J, with 24 bases between the two ends. The CDR3 is 17 amino acids. Germline-derived CDR1 and CDR2 are WNHNN and SYGVQD (reference sequence).

The gene calls are TRBV5-4 and TRBJ2-1, with 11 nucleotides matching TRBD1. V gave up 5 bases and J gave up 3 bases; unmatched junction bases: 4. CDR3 length: 15 residues. Germline lookup yields CDR1 SGHNT and CDR2 YYREEE (reference sequence). DNA of the CDR3: TGTGCCAGCAGATCGGACAGGGGGCACTACAATGAGCAGTTCTTC. Translated: CASRSDRGHYNEQFF.

This chain links TRBV14 with TRBJ1-3; D unresolved. This CDR3 is 16 amino acids long. Trimming removed 5 bases from V and 4 bases from J, with 18 bases in between. In germline, CDR1 is SGHDN, CDR2 FVKESK. Here the CDR3 DNA reads TGTGCCAGCAGCGAAATGAGCCGGACTGACGGAAACACCATATATTTT. This translates into CASSEMSRTDGNTIYF.

The chain joins TRBV6-1 to TRBJ1-1; perhaps TRBD1 as D (5 bases). The V gene's germline CDR1 is MNHNS and CDR2 SASEGT. The CDR3 consists of 15 residues. Trimming pared 4 bases from V and 0 bases from J, leaving 12 bases between. CDR3 coding DNA: TGTGCCAGCAGTGGAGTCGGGACGATGAACACTGAAGCTTTCTTT. This translates into CASSGVGTMNTEAFF.

The CDR3 DNA reads TGTGCCAGCAGCCGAGTTTCAATGAACACTGAAGCTTTCTTT. It codes for CASSRVSMNTEAFF. This chain joins TRBV27 and TRBJ1-1; no firm D call. Germline CDR1 and CDR2: MNHEY and SMNVEV (reference sequence). V was pared by 6 bases and J by 0 bases, with 11 bases between. The CDR3 is 14 amino acids.

This clone was seen more than once but under ten times. This chain uses TRBV27 with TRBJ2-5; maybe TRBD2 (6 bases). With 6 bases removed from V and 2 bases from J, the gap between germline ends came to 16 bases. Germline assignment: CDR1 MNHEY and CDR2 SMNVEV (reference sequence). The CDR3 contains 15 residues. CDR3 residues: CASSLFNGGQETQYF. The CDR3 nucleotides read TGTGCCAGCAGCCTCTTCAATGGAGGGCAAGAGACCCAGTACTTC.

The chain uses TRBV7-2 and TRBJ2-2; 7 bases align to TRBD1. Trimming took 3 bases from V and 5 from J; bases not matched to a gene: 9. Germline V gene sequence: CDR1 SGHTA, CDR2 FQGNSA. The CDR3 has 16 amino acids. The CDR3 DNA reads as TGTGCCAGCAGCTTCCTCGACAGGGTGGAGACCGGGGAGCTGTTTTTT. This gives the protein CASSFLDRVETGELFF.

V is TRBV7-2 and J is TRBJ1-5, with D possibly being TRBD1 (5 bases). The CDR3 runs to 15 residues. In germline, CDR1 is SGHTA, CDR2 FQGNSA. Trimming cost V 5 bases and J 6 bases, with 17 bases left between them. This chain's CDR3 is CASSLGAGGGQPQHF. CDR3 in DNA: TGTGCCAGCAGCCTCGGGGCAGGCGGGGGTCAGCCCCAGCATTTT. Combining the CDR3 with reference TRBV7-2 and TRBJ1-5 gives the whole variable domain GAGVSQSPSNKVTEKGKDVELRCDPISGHTALYWYRQSLGQGLEFLIYFQGNSAPDKSGLPSDRFSAERTGGSVSTLTIQRTQQEDSAVYLCASSLGAGGGQPQHFGDGTRLSIL.

The chain is built from TRBV23-1 and TRBJ2-3; D not certain. TRBV23-1 is recorded as an ORF, its role being uncertain. With 7 bases removed from V and 3 bases from J, the gap between germline ends came to 11 bases. The CDR3 runs to 13 residues. The CDR3 here is CASKRVPTDTQYF. The DNA of the CDR3 is TGCGCCAGCAAAAGAGTGCCTACAGATACGCAGTATTTT.

The V gene is TRBV9, the J gene TRBJ1-3, with 7 bases aligning to TRBD1. V was pared by 3 bases and J by 0 bases, with 15 bases of the junction left unmatched. The CDR3 totals 19 residues. Per germline, CDR1 SGDLS and CDR2 YYNGEE. CDR3 bases: TGTGCCAGCAGCGCCGGGACAGATGCCCTTTTCCTCTCTGGAAACACCATATATTTT. Its translation: CASSAGTDALFLSGNTIYF.

The rearrangement links TRBV28 to TRBJ2-5; 7 bases fit TRBD2. This CDR3 spans 14 amino acids. J lost 5 bases, V lost 8 bases, and 11 bases had no gene match. Germline CDR1 MDHEN, CDR2 SYDVKM. CDR3 sequence: CASVDGGGVETQYF. As DNA, the CDR3 is TGTGCCAGCGTAGATGGCGGGGGAGTCGAGACCCAGTACTTC.

This sequence joins TRBV7-8 and TRBJ2-1; D perhaps matches TRBD2 (6 bases). CDR3 length equals 15 residues. Trimming pared 7 bases from V and 1 base from J, leaving 14 bases between. Germline lookup yields CDR1 SGHVS and CDR2 FQNEAQ. The CDR3: CASTPAEGSYNEQFF. The CDR3, as DNA: TGTGCCAGCACCCCTGCGGAGGGGTCCTACAATGAGCAGTTCTTC.

The chain combines TRBV16 with TRBJ1-1; D is undetermined. CDR1 KGHSY and CDR2 FQNENV come from the germline V gene. The CDR3 runs to 15 residues. Trimming cost V 0 bases and J 0 bases, with 8 bases left between them. CDR3 loop: CASSQSRQLNTEAFF. The CDR3 DNA is TGTGCCAGCAGCCAATCACGACAACTGAACACTGAAGCTTTCTTT. Complete variable domain (other parts from reference TRBV16 and TRBJ1-1): GEEVAQTPKHLVRGEGQKAKLYCAPIKGHSYVFWYQQVLKNEFKFLISFQNENVFDETGMPKERFSAKCLPNSPCSLEIQATKLEDSAVYFCASSQSRQLNTEAFFGQGTRLTVV.

The J gene is TRBJ2-1, the V gene TRBV30, with a tentative D call TRBD2 (6 bases). This CDR3 comprises 14 residues. With 5 bases removed from V and 6 bases from J, the gap between germline ends came to 17 bases. Germline lookup yields CDR1 GTSNPN and CDR2 SVGIG (reference sequence). The CDR3, as DNA: TGTGCCTGGTGCCTAGGCGGGGCCCTCAATGAGCAGTTCTTC. Translation gives CAWCLGGALNEQFF.